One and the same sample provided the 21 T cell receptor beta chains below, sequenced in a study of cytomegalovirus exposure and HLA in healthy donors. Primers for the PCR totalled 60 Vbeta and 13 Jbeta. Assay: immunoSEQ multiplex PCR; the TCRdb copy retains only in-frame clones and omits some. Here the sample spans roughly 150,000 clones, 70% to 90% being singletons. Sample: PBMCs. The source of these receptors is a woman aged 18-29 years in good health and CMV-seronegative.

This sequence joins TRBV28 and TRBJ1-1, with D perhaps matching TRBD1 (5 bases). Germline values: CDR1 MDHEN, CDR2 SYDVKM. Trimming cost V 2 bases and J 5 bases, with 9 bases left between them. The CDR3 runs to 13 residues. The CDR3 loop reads CASSLPPGTEAFF. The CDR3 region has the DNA TGTGCCAGCAGTTTACCGCCAGGGACTGAAGCTTTCTTT.

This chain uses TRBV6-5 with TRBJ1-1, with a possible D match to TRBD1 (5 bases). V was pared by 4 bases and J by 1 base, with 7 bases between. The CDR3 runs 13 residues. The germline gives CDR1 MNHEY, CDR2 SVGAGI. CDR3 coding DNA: TGTGCCAGCAGTTTCAGGGAGAACACTGAAGCTTTCTTT. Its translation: CASSFRENTEAFF.

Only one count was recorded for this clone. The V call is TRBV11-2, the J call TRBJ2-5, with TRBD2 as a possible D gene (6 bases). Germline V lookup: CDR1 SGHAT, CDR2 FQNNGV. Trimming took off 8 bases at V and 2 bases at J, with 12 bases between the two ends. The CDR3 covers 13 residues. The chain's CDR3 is CASARERQETQYF. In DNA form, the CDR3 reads TGTGCCAGCGCACGGGAGAGGCAAGAGACCCAGTACTTC.

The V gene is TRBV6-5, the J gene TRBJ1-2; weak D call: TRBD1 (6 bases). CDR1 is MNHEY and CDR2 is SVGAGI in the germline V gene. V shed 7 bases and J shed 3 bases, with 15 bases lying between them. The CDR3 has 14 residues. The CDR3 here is CASKIEQGDYGYTF. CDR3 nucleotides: TGTGCCAGCAAAATCGAACAGGGAGACTATGGCTACACCTTC.

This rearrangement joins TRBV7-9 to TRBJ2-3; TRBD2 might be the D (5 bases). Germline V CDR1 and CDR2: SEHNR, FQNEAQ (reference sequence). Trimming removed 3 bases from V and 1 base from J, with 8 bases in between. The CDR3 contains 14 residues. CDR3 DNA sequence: TGTGCCAGCAGCTTGGTCGGGGGCACAGATACGCAGTATTTT. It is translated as CASSLVGGTDTQYF.

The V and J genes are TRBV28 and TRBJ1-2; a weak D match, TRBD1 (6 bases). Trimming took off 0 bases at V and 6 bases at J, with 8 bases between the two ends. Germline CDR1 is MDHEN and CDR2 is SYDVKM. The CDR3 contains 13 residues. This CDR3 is CASSLWGADGYTF. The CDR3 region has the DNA TGTGCCAGCAGTTTATGGGGGGCGGATGGCTACACCTTC.

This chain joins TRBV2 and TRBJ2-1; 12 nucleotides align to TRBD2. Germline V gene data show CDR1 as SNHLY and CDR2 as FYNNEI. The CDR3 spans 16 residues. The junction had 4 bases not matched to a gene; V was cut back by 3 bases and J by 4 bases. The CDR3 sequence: CASSETSGSLYNEQFF. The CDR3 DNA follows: TGTGCCAGCAGTGAGACTAGCGGGAGCCTTTACAATGAGCAGTTCTTC.

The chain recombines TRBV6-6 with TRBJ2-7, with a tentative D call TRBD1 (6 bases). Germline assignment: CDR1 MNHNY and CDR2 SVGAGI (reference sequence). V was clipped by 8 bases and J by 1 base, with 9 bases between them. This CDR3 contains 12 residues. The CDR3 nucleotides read TGTGCCAGCGACAGGATGTCCTACGAGCAGTACTTC. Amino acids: CASDRMSYEQYF.

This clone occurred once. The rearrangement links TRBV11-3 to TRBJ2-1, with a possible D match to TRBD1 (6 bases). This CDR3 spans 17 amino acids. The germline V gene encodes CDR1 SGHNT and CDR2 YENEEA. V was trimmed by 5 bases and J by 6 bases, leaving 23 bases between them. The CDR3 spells CASSRHGGGPTSNEQFF. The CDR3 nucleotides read TGTGCCAGCAGCCGTCATGGGGGCGGGCCGACCTCCAATGAGCAGTTCTTC. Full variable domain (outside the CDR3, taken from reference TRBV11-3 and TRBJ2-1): EAGVVQSPRYKIIEKKQPVAFWCNPISGHNTLYWYLQNLGQGPELLIRYENEEAVDDSQLPKDRFSAERLKGVDSTLKIQPAELGDSAVYLCASSRHGGGPTSNEQFFGPGTRLTVL.

The CDR3 reads CASTGTSLYNEQFF. The CDR3 bases are TGTGCCAGCACCGGGACTAGCCTCTACAATGAGCAGTTCTTC. The chain carries TRBV5-4 and TRBJ2-1; 9 bases are shared with TRBD2. V shed 6 bases and J 3 bases; nucleotides not matched to a gene: 4. The CDR3 totals 14 residues. The germline CDR1 and CDR2 sequences are SGHNT and YYREEE (reference sequence).

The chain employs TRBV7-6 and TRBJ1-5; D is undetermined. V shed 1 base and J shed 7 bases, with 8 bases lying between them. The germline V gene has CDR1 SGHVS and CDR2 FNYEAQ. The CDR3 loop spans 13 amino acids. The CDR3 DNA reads TGTGCCAGCAGCTTAGGAGGGAGGCAGCCCCAGCATTTT. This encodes CASSLGGRQPQHF.

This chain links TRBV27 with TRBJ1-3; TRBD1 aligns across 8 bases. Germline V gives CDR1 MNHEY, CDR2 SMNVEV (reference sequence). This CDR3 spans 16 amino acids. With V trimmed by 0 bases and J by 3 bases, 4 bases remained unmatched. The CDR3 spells CASSLSPGQGGNTIYF. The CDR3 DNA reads TGTGCCAGCAGTTTATCCCCCGGACAGGGTGGAAACACCATATATTTT.

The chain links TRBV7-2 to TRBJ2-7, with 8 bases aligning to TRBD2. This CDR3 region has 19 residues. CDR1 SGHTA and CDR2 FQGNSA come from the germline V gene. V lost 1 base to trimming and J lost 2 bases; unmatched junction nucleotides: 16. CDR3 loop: CASSLVPARRRGVAYEQYF. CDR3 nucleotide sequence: TGTGCCAGCAGCTTAGTACCCGCCCGACGGCGGGGGGTCGCCTACGAGCAGTACTTC.

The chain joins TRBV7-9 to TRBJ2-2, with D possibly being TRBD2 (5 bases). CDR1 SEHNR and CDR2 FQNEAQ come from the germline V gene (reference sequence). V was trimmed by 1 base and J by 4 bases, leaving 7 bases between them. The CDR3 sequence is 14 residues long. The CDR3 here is CASSLGAGTGELFF. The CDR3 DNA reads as TGTGCCAGCAGCTTAGGGGCGGGCACCGGGGAGCTGTTTTTT. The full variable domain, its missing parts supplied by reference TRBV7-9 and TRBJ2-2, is DTGVSQNPRHKITKRGQNVTFRCDPISEHNRLYWYRQTLGQGPEFLTYFQNEAQLEKSRLLSDRFSAERPKGSFSTLEIQRTEQGDSAMYLCASSLGAGTGELFFGEGSRLTVL.

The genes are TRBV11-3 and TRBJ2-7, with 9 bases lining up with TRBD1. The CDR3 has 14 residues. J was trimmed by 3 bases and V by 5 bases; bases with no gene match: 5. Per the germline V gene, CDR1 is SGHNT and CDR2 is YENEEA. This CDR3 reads CASSQMGQGYEQYF. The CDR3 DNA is TGTGCCAGCAGCCAAATGGGACAGGGCTACGAGCAGTACTTC.

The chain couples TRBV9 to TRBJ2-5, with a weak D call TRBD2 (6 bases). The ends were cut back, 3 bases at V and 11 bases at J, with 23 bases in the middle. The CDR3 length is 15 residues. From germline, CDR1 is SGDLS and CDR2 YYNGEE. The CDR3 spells CASSAGGTARREQYF. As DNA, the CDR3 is TGTGCCAGCAGCGCTGGCGGGACGGCGCGGCGAGAGCAGTACTTC.

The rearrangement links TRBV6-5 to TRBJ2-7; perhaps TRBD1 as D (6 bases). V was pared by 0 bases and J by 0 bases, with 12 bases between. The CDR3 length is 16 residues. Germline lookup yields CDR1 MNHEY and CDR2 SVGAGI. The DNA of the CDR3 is TGTGCCAGCAGTTACTCGATGAGGACAGCCTCCTACGAGCAGTACTTC. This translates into CASSYSMRTASYEQYF.

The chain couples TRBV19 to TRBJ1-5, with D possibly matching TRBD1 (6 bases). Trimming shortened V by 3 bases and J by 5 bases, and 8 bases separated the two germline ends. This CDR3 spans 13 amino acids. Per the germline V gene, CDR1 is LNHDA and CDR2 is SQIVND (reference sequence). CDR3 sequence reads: CASSMYRDQPQHF. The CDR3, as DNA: TGTGCCAGTAGTATGTACAGGGATCAGCCCCAGCATTTT.

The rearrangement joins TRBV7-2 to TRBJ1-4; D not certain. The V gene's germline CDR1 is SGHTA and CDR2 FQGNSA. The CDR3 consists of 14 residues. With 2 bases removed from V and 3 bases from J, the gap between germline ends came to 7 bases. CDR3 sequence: CASSLMGANEKLFF. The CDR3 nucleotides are TGTGCCAGCAGCTTAATGGGAGCTAATGAAAAACTGTTTTTT.

The CDR3 is CAISGTGRETQYF. CDR3 sequence (DNA): TGTGCCATCAGCGGGACAGGCCGGGAGACCCAGTACTTC. The rearrangement links TRBV10-3 to TRBJ2-5; 8 bases match TRBD1. Germline V lookup: CDR1 ENHRY, CDR2 SYGVKD. V was clipped by 6 bases and J by 5 bases; unmatched bases: 5. The CDR3 is 13 amino acids.

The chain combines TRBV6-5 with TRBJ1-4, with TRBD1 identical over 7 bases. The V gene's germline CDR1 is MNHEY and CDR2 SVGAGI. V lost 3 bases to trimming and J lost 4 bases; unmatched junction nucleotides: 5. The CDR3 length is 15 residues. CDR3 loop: CASSYGTAYNEKLFF. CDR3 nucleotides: TGTGCCAGCAGTTATGGGACAGCCTATAATGAAAAACTGTTTTTT.